This TCR beta chain was captured by sequencing in a study of shared clonotypes between healthy human individuals. As for the study in general: Each donor contributed plates that comprised three CD4 naive, three CD4 memory, two CD8 naive and one CD8 memory.

The protocol was immunoSEQ multiplex PCR, while the TCRdb copy is restricted to in-frame clones and leaves out a portion. The sample has a few million clones; more than 80% are singletons. V shed 3 bases and J shed 6 bases, with 7 bases lying between them. Looked up from germline, CDR1 is SGDLS and CDR2 is YYNGEE. The length of the CDR3 is 13 residues. Source material: naive CD4+ T cells sorted from blood. Subset defined: CD45RA+ positively selected. This receptor was identified in a man younger than 30 in good health. The chain couples TRBV9 to TRBJ1-6; the D is unclear. The chain's CDR3 is CASSDSFNSPLHF. The CDR3 DNA reads TGTGCCAGCAGCGACAGTTTTAATTCACCCCTCCACTTT.